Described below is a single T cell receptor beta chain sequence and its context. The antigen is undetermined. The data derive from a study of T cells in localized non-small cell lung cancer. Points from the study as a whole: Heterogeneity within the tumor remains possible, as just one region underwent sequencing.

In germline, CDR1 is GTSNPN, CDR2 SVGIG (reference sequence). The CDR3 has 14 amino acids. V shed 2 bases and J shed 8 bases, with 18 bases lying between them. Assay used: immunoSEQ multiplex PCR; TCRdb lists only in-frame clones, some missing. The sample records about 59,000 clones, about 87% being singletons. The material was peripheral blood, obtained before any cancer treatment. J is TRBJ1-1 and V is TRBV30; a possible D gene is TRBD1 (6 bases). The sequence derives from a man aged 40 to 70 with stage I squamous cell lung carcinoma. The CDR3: CAWSSNPWTVEAFF. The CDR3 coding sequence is TGTGCCTGGAGTTCCAACCCATGGACAGTCGAAGCTTTCTTT.